This T cell receptor beta chain was identified during a study of T-cell reconstitution after alpha-beta-depleted transplantation in children listed by TCRdb under 2016. For the wider study: Using TCR repertoire profiling, the study quantitatively followed how T-cell immune reconstitution unfolded in children after TCRalphabeta/CD19-depleted allogeneic hematopoietic cell transplantation. The full study reports these points: Over the following months the frequencies of hyperexpanded clones went down, and after one year T-cell counts and TCRbeta diversity were mostly credited to newly produced T cells. The high TCRbeta diversity at day 60 in some patients was ascribed to recipient T cells and intrathymic progenitors that had survived conditioning. The apparently early alphabetaT-cell count recovery about two months after transplant was reportedly dependent on only several hundred rapidly expanded clones derived from non-depleted graft cells.

Per the publication, the treatment or condition label means: allogeneic hematopoietic cell transplantation with graft depleted of TCRalphabeta T cells and CD19 B cells. The children who served as transplant recipients had been given grafts of TCRalphabeta/CD19-depleted allogeneic hematopoietic cells. The V end gives up 4 bases and the J end 6 bases, leaving 10 bases in the junction not matched to a gene. From a lookup of the germline V gene, CDR1 and CDR2 are SGHRS and YFSETQ. Its CDR3 holds 15 amino acids, cysteine through phenylalanine. The CDR3 DNA has 45 bases and is translated from base 1. This clonotype was found a few times. The specificity of this receptor is unknown. It has no much larger one-base neighbor in the sample; base qualities were not kept. Receptor amplification or capture employed PCR. Reads for this sample came from an Illumina HiSeq 2500. TCR library preparation used molecular barcoding, with unique molecular identifiers applied to normalize quantification of the TCRbeta repertoire. TCRdb itself trimmed the public reads at Q25 with fastp, ran MiXCR and retained productive beta chains. For every CDR3 protein sequence, its rows merge into one entry that carries the most common genes and DNA. The sample table records around 960,000 distinct CDR3 sequences; about 29% of these occur just once. Jointly, the top ten make up 28% of the sample.

Here the sequenced sample was PBMCs, mostly from graft donor cells, taken 360 days after TCRalphabeta/CD19-depleted stem cell transplant. The TCR originated in a boy under three years old who had a stem cell transplant for SCID, so the T cells may come from the graft donor. The rearrangement joined TRBV5-1 to TRBJ2-1, with 7 junctional bases fitting TRBD1. The DNA sequence reads TGCGCCAGCAGCCTCGCAGGACAGGCCTCCAATGAGCAGTTCTTC. Its translation reads: CASSLAGQASNEQFF. The CDR3 plus the reference TRBV5-1 and TRBJ2-1 genes for the other parts give the full variable domain: KAGVTQTPRYLIKTRGQQVTLSCSPISGHRSVSWYQQTPGQGLQFLFEYFSETQRNKGNFPGRFSGRQFSNSRSEMNVSTLELGDSALYLCASSLAGQASNEQFFGPGTRLTVL.